This T cell receptor beta chain appears in the sequencing data of a study of blood T cell repertoires in COVID-19. Whole-study context: Sites in the United States, Italy and Spain provided acute and convalescent COVID-19 samples. PBMCs, B-cell-depleted T cells, or T cells provided the cDNA or gDNA that made up the material.

In the source study's methods: It was from reference gene primer amplification that nucleated cell counts were estimated. Produced via immunoSEQ multiplex PCR; TCRdb's table is partial and in-frame only. V and J calls and clone size are given by that table; D and trimming were obtained from the DNA. The sample has roughly 80,000 clones, around four fifths seen once. The CDR3 covers 13 residues. Trimming left V 2 bases short and J 7 bases short, with 9 bases between. Germline CDR1 is SGHAT and CDR2 is FQNNGV. This clone turned up a few times. The sample consisted of peripheral blood. This rearrangement joins TRBV11-2 to TRBJ1-3, with D unclear. The clonotype comes from a human donor in a cohort sampled during active COVID-19. The CDR3 sequence is CASSLNFPNTIYF. CDR3 sequence (DNA): TGTGCCAGCAGCTTAAACTTCCCGAACACCATATATTTT.